This T cell receptor beta chain is from a study of blood T cell repertoires in COVID-19. Study processing details: Cell counts per sample came from amplifying reference gene primers. Only in-frame clones appear in the TCRdb table, and some are missing; sequencing was by immunoSEQ multiplex PCR. The DNA gave D and trimming, while V, J and clone size come from that table. The sample carries 220,000 or so clones, just under 85% recorded once. Ages ranged from roughly 18 to 100 years, with residence in about two dozen US areas. Participant-reported clinical history was the basis for cohort assignment. CDR1 and CDR2 (germline): LGHNA, YNFKEQ. Deletions cut 7 bases from V and 6 bases from J, with 18 bases between. The CDR3 contains 15 residues.

This receptor was identified in a middle-aged woman with acute COVID-19. The chain is built from TRBV4-2 and TRBJ2-2; D is tentatively TRBD1 or TRBD2 (7 bases each). The sample comprised PBMCs or T cells enriched from blood (not recorded which). CDR3 sequence (DNA): TGTGCCAGCAACCAGGGGGGGCTAGTCGCCGGGGAGCTGTTTTTT. Its protein product is CASNQGGLVAGELFF.